One TCR beta chain is described in this entry. The antigen is not known. The data belong to a study of vaccination effects on CD4 cells after COVID-19. TCRdb keeps only in-frame clones here, not all; method: immunoSEQ multiplex PCR. The table has approximately 11,000 clones, 65% to 75% seen once; the top ten hold roughly 8.9%. Sequencing in the ViraFEST assay came after antigen-specific CD4+ T cells had been expanded with viral peptide pools, which were used to stimulate PBMC. Investigators separated out CD4+ T cells once around nine days of culture had passed. All study participants received two doses of BNT162b2 or mRNA-1273 vaccine. In the vaccine recipients, nucleocapsid antibodies were negative and there was no prior SARS-CoV-2 infection. V lost 5 bases, J lost 0 bases, and 14 bases lay in between. Germline lookup yields CDR1 SGHDT and CDR2 YYEEEE. The CDR3 is made up of 15 amino acids.

The source material was CD4+ T cells from PBMCs cultured with SARS-CoV-2 spike peptides, sampled after COVID-19 vaccination. This receptor was obtained from a human donor who received a COVID-19 vaccine. The chain employs TRBV5-6 and TRBJ1-1; D gene unclear. CDR3 residues: CASRRDGSMNTEAFF. CDR3 DNA: TGTGCCAGCAGGCGCGACGGCTCGATGAACACTGAAGCTTTCTTT.